The rows below give T cell receptor beta chains drawn from one sample of a study of T cells after posttransplantation cyclophosphamide. Profiling relied on immunoSEQ multiplex PCR, and the TCRdb table lists in-frame clones only, not all of them. The sample contains 9,500 to 10,000 clones, approximately 88% of which appear only once. The source was PBMCs, collected after an allogeneic stem cell transplant with a calcineurin inhibitor and methotrexate. The receptor source for this set is a male patient younger than 45 who received an allogeneic stem cell transplant from an unrelated donor, was CMV-positive, and had no GVHD. Some T cells may possibly be graft donor cells. CDR3s include the opening cysteine and the closing phenylalanine or tryptophan. D genes are given only for firm matches. The size entry is marked missing in some rows and otherwise reads once, few, many or a size class.

CDR3 protein: CASSETATMNTEAFF
CDR3 DNA: TGTGCCAGCAGTGAGACAGCGACCATGAACACTGAAGCTTTCTTT
clone size: .
J gene: TRBJ1-1
V gene: TRBV2
D gene: .

CDR3 protein: CASSSYPGELFF
CDR3 DNA: TGTGCCAGCAGCTCGTATCCCGGGGAGCTGTTTTTT
clone size: .
J gene: TRBJ2-2
V gene: TRBV7-3
D gene: .

CDR3 protein: CASSIWAGSDGYTF
CDR3 DNA: TGTGCCAGTAGTATCTGGGCCGGTAGTGATGGCTACACCTTC
clone size: .
J gene: TRBJ1-2
V gene: TRBV19
D gene: .

CDR3 protein: CASRYTSGRRYEQYF
CDR3 DNA: TGCGCCAGCAGATACACTAGCGGGAGAAGGTACGAGCAGTACTTC
clone size: .
J gene: TRBJ2-7
V gene: TRBV5-1
D gene: TRBD2

CDR3 protein: CSVLIWDRGTDTQYF
CDR3 DNA: TGCAGCGTTCTCATCTGGGACAGGGGCACAGATACGCAGTATTTT
clone size: .
J gene: TRBJ2-3
V gene: TRBV29-1
D gene: TRBD1

CDR3 protein: CASSLRASGYTDTQYF
CDR3 DNA: TGCGCCAGCAGCTTGAGAGCTAGCGGGTACACAGATACGCAGTATTTT
clone size: .
J gene: TRBJ2-3
V gene: TRBV5-1
D gene: TRBD2

CDR3 protein: CASSPQYGYTF
CDR3 DNA: TGTGCCAGCAGTCCCCAGTATGGCTACACCTTC
clone size: .
J gene: TRBJ1-2
V gene: TRBV6-5
D gene: .

CDR3 protein: CASSFSQRGQETQYF
CDR3 DNA: TGTGCCAGCAGCTTCTCTCAGCGGGGGCAAGAGACCCAGTACTTC
clone size: .
J gene: TRBJ2-5
V gene: TRBV5-4
D gene: TRBD2

CDR3 protein: CASRTGWNSPLHF
CDR3 DNA: TGCGCCAGCCGTACAGGGTGGAATTCACCCCTCCACTTT
clone size: .
J gene: TRBJ1-6
V gene: TRBV5-1
D gene: .

CDR3 protein: CASSPRQGYEQYF
CDR3 DNA: TGTGCCAGCAGCCCCCGACAGGGCTACGAGCAGTACTTC
clone size: .
J gene: TRBJ2-7
V gene: TRBV7-2
D gene: TRBD1

CDR3 protein: CASRVVGDTQYF
CDR3 DNA: TGCGCCAGCCGGGTGGTGGGAGATACGCAGTATTTT
clone size: .
J gene: TRBJ2-3
V gene: TRBV5-1
D gene: .

CDR3 protein: CASSGLSGPDTQYF
CDR3 DNA: TGTGCCAGCAGTGGACTGTCAGGGCCAGATACGCAGTATTTT
clone size: .
J gene: TRBJ2-3
V gene: TRBV2
D gene: .

CDR3 protein: CASSSPGTHKADTQYF
CDR3 DNA: TGTGCCAGCAGCTCACCCGGGACACATAAGGCAGATACGCAGTATTTT
clone size: .
J gene: TRBJ2-3
V gene: TRBV7-2
D gene: .

CDR3 protein: CSATLDRLAFF
CDR3 DNA: TGCAGTGCTACCTTGGACAGGTTGGCTTTCTTT
clone size: .
J gene: TRBJ1-1
V gene: TRBV20-1
D gene: TRBD1

CDR3 protein: CASSSLAGASYNEQFF
CDR3 DNA: TGTGCCAGCAGCTCGTTAGCGGGGGCATCCTACAATGAGCAGTTCTTC
clone size: .
J gene: TRBJ2-1
V gene: TRBV7-3
D gene: TRBD2

CDR3 protein: CASSLAGETQYF
CDR3 DNA: TGTGCCAGCAGCTTGGCCGGGGAGACCCAGTACTTC
clone size: .
J gene: TRBJ2-5
V gene: TRBV5-4
D gene: .

CDR3 protein: CASSTSGVGTDTQYF
CDR3 DNA: TGCGCCAGCAGCACCTCAGGGGTTGGCACAGATACGCAGTATTTT
clone size: once
J gene: TRBJ2-3
V gene: TRBV5-1
D gene: .

CDR3 protein: CASSSPLAAQETQYF
CDR3 DNA: TGTGCCAGCAGCTCCCCACTAGCGGCCCAAGAGACCCAGTACTTC
clone size: .
J gene: TRBJ2-5
V gene: TRBV5-4
D gene: TRBD2

CDR3 protein: CASSLGQGRTDTQYF
CDR3 DNA: TGTGCCAGCAGTTTGGGACAGGGACGCACAGATACGCAGTATTTT
clone size: .
J gene: TRBJ2-3
V gene: TRBV2
D gene: TRBD1

CDR3 protein: CASSLEELTDTQYF
CDR3 DNA: TGTGCCAGCAGCTTAGAGGAGCTGACAGATACGCAGTATTTT
clone size: .
J gene: TRBJ2-3
V gene: TRBV7-2
D gene: .

CDR3 protein: CASSYSSGNEQFF
CDR3 DNA: TGTGCCAGCAGTTACTCTTCAGGAAATGAGCAGTTCTTC
clone size: .
J gene: TRBJ2-1
V gene: TRBV6-5
D gene: .

CDR3 protein: CASSLGLAQSRETQYF
CDR3 DNA: TGTGCCAGCAGCTTAGGACTAGCGCAAAGTAGGGAGACCCAGTACTTC
clone size: once
J gene: TRBJ2-5
V gene: TRBV7-2
D gene: TRBD2